The 18 T cell receptor beta chains below all came from one sample that was sequenced in a study of cytomegalovirus exposure and HLA in healthy donors. Amplification used 60 Vbeta primers and 13 Jbeta primers. Clones were read by immunoSEQ multiplex PCR, and TCRdb kept only the in-frame ones, dropping some. Of around 99,000 clones detected, over 75% appear once; the ten largest clones hold around 2.4%. Sequenced input: PBMCs. Source of these receptors: a man aged 30-40 years in good health and CMV-seronegative.

V usage is TRBV4-1 and J usage is TRBJ1-1, with unresolved D. This CDR3 spans 14 amino acids. Trimming stripped 0 bases from V and 3 bases from J, with 8 bases between. Germline-derived CDR1 and CDR2 are MGHRA and YSYEKL. CDR3 sequence reads: CASSQESTDTEAFF. The CDR3 region has the DNA TGCGCCAGCAGCCAAGAGTCCACAGACACTGAAGCTTTCTTT.

This chain uses TRBV2 with TRBJ2-1; 8 bases map to TRBD1. V was clipped by 6 bases and J by 5 bases; unmatched bases: 3. The CDR3 runs to 13 residues. CDR1 SNHLY and CDR2 FYNNEI come from the germline V gene. This chain's CDR3 is CASSRGQNNEQFF. CDR3 in DNA: TGTGCCAGCAGCAGGGGGCAAAACAATGAGCAGTTCTTC.

The chain joins TRBV4-2 to TRBJ2-3; TRBD1 agrees at 8 bases. CDR3 size: 16 residues. The germline gives CDR1 LGHNA, CDR2 YNFKEQ. V trimming: 2 bases; J trimming: 3 bases; junction bases outside the gene matches: 7. The chain's CDR3 is CASSQTWTGSTDTQYF. The CDR3 DNA follows: TGTGCCAGCAGCCAAACGTGGACAGGGTCGACAGATACGCAGTATTTT.

This rearrangement joins TRBV10-3 to TRBJ1-3; unclear D gene. The V end lost 9 bases, the J end lost 0 bases, and 9 bases lay between the germline ends. Germline V gives CDR1 ENHRY, CDR2 SYGVKD. There are 13 residues in the CDR3. CDR3 protein: CAIRTDSGNTIYF. DNA for the CDR3: TGTGCCATTCGGACTGACTCTGGAAACACCATATATTTT.

In nucleotides, the CDR3 is TGTGCCAGCAGTTTCGGGAGGGCCGGGGAGCTGTTTTTT. Its protein product is CASSFGRAGELFF. This chain links TRBV27 with TRBJ2-2; TRBD2 matches 8 bases. Germline V gene sequence: CDR1 MNHEY, CDR2 SMNVEV (reference sequence). Losses at the gene ends were 3 bases for V and 6 bases for J; bases not matched to a gene: 0. The CDR3 is 13 amino acids.

This chain links TRBV27 with TRBJ2-2; no firm D call. Germline assignment: CDR1 MNHEY and CDR2 SMNVEV (reference sequence). The germline V and J ends were trimmed by 3 bases and 1 base, with 6 bases remaining between them. This CDR3 is built from 14 residues. CDR3 amino acids: CASSLRGNTGELFF. For the CDR3, the DNA is TGTGCCAGCAGTTTGCGTGGGAACACCGGGGAGCTGTTTTTT.

The chain couples TRBV5-1 to TRBJ1-1; no reliable D call. Germline CDR1 and CDR2: SGHRS and YFSETQ. The CDR3 sequence is 13 residues long. V was trimmed by 4 bases and J by 7 bases, leaving 14 bases between them. The CDR3 DNA sequence: TGCGCCAGCAGCCCAGGCCAGAACTTTGAAGCTTTCTTT. Residues: CASSPGQNFEAFF.

The chain recombines TRBV25-1 with TRBJ2-5; TRBD1 might be the D (6 bases). Germline lookup yields CDR1 MGHDK and CDR2 SYGVNS. The CDR3 is 14 residues long. Trimming pared 6 bases from V and 1 base from J, leaving 12 bases between. The DNA of the CDR3 is TGTGCCAGCAGGACAGGCGAACCCCAAGAGACCCAGTACTTC. It yields the protein CASRTGEPQETQYF. Based on the CDR3 plus reference TRBV25-1 and TRBJ2-5, the full variable domain is EADIYQTPRYLVIGTGKKITLECSQTMGHDKMYWYQQDPGMELHLIHYSYGVNSTEKGDLSSESTVSRIRTEHFPLTLESARPSHTSQYLCASRTGEPQETQYFGPGTRLLVL.

In this sample, this clone turned up once. The CDR3 spells CASSESLWGGGSYNEQFF. The CDR3 DNA is TGCGCCAGCAGTGAGTCGTTGTGGGGCGGGGGCTCCTACAATGAGCAGTTCTTC. This chain uses TRBV10-1 with TRBJ2-1, with 7 bases lining up with TRBD2. Germline-derived CDR1 and CDR2 are WNHNN and SYGVQD (reference sequence). The J segment lost 0 bases and the V segment lost 0 bases, leaving 8 bases of the junction unmatched. The length of the CDR3 is 18 residues.

This clone appeared a few times. This chain connects TRBV11-3 to TRBJ2-1; the D gene is possibly TRBD2 (7 bases). Germline V gives CDR1 SGHNT, CDR2 YENEEA. The CDR3 is made up of 15 amino acids. V was clipped by 5 bases and J by 12 bases, with 23 bases between them. CDR3 nucleotides: TGTGCCAGCAGCCTCTGGGGGGGTCGGGGGGCGGTGCAGTTCTTC. It translates to CASSLWGGRGAVQFF.

V usage is TRBV6-1 and J usage is TRBJ1-1; TRBD1 matches at 10 bases. Trimming removed 6 bases from V and 4 bases from J; junction bases left unmatched: 2. In germline, CDR1 is MNHNS, CDR2 SASEGT. This CDR3 is built from 13 residues. The CDR3 DNA reads TGTGCCAGCAGGACAGGGGGCGTCACTGAAGCTTTCTTT. Amino acids: CASRTGGVTEAFF.

This sequence joins TRBV23-1 and TRBJ1-2, with 8 bases identical to TRBD1. TRBV23-1 qualifies as an ORF whose function is uncertain. The V and J ends lost 7 bases and 1 base, in that order; junction bases with no gene match: 8. This CDR3 has 15 amino acids. The CDR3 DNA reads as TGCGCCAGCATCCTCCGGGACAGGAATAACTATGGCTACACCTTC. It translates to CASILRDRNNYGYTF.

The V gene is TRBV9, the J gene TRBJ2-2; TRBD1 might be the D (5 bases). V dropped 3 bases and J dropped 2 bases, with 11 bases sitting between them. The CDR3 extends over 15 amino acids. Germline CDR1 is SGDLS and CDR2 is YYNGEE. CDR3 residues: CASSGDSENTGELFF. The CDR3 nucleotides read TGTGCCAGCAGCGGAGACAGTGAAAACACCGGGGAGCTGTTTTTT.

Written as DNA, the CDR3 is TGTGCCAGCAGGCCTTCTAGCGGATCCGGCTACGAGCAGTACTTC. Residues: CASRPSSGSGYEQYF. This chain uses TRBV25-1 with TRBJ2-7; 7 bases fit TRBD2. CDR3 length: 15 residues. The V and J ends lost 6 bases and 3 bases, in that order; junction bases with no gene match: 11. Germline V gene sequence: CDR1 MGHDK, CDR2 SYGVNS.

This sequence joins TRBV27 and TRBJ2-1; 7 bases map to TRBD1. The CDR3 length is 15 residues. The V segment lost 2 bases and the J segment 6 bases; nucleotides outside the gene matches: 7. Germline values: CDR1 MNHEY, CDR2 SMNVEV (reference sequence). The CDR3 nucleotides read TGTGCCAGCAGTTTACGACAGGGTAAACCCAATGAGCAGTTCTTC. Amino acids: CASSLRQGKPNEQFF.

The chain combines TRBV2 with TRBJ2-7; unclear D gene. The V gene lost 6 bases and the J gene lost 2 bases, with 11 bases spanning the gap. This CDR3 comprises 13 residues. Germline V CDR1 and CDR2: SNHLY, FYNNEI. CDR3 in DNA: TGTGCCAGCAGCCGGTCGTTAGCCTACGAGCAGTACTTC. This encodes CASSRSLAYEQYF.

The rearrangement links TRBV7-9 to TRBJ2-7; 11 bases map to TRBD1. The CDR3 runs to 15 residues. The V segment lost 5 bases and the J segment 5 bases; nucleotides outside the gene matches: 8. Germline lookup yields CDR1 SEHNR and CDR2 FQNEAQ (reference sequence). CDR3 amino acids: CASSRGTGGYHEQYF. In DNA form, the CDR3 reads TGTGCCAGCAGCCGTGGGACAGGGGGTTACCACGAGCAGTACTTC.

The CDR3 sequence is CASSRGGQDFNQPQHF. The CDR3, as DNA: TGTGCCAGCAGCCGTGGGGGACAGGACTTCAATCAGCCCCAGCATTTT. The chain recombines TRBV7-9 with TRBJ1-5; the match to TRBD1 covers 8 bases. V gave up 5 bases and J gave up 3 bases; unmatched junction bases: 9. From germline, CDR1 is SEHNR and CDR2 FQNEAQ (reference sequence). The CDR3 runs to 16 residues.